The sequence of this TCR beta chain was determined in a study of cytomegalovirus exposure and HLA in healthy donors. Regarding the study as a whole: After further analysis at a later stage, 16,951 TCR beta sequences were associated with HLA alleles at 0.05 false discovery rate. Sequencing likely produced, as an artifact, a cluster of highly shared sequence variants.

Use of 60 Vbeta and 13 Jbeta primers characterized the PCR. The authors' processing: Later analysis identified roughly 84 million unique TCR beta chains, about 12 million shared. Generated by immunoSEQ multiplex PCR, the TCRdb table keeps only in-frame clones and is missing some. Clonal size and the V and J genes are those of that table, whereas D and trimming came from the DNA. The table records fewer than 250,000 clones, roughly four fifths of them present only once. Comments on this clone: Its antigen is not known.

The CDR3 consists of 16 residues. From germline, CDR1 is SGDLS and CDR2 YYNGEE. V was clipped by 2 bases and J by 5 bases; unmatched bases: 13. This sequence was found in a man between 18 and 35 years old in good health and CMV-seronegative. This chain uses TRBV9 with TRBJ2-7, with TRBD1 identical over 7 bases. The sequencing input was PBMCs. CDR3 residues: CASSVSFDRAFHEQYF. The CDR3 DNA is TGTGCCAGCAGCGTGTCTTTCGACAGGGCCTTCCACGAGCAGTACTTC.